This TCR beta chain was obtained from a study of T cells after yellow fever vaccination. CDR3 length equals 11 residues. Trimming at V came to 8 bases and at J to 6 bases, leaving 4 bases not matched to a gene. The V gene's germline CDR1 is MRHNA and CDR2 SNTAGT. This clonotype was recorded at least ten times. 5'RACE template switching added a universal primer site and UMIs to TCR cDNA. TCRdb used MiXCR to reprocess the 5' RACE reads, holding one entry per CDR3 protein. The sample has some 200,000 distinct CDR3 sequences; 3.2% are singletons. This specimen was CD4+ T cells sorted from PBMCs, taken 10 days after the yellow fever booster vaccination. V and J are TRBV6-4 and TRBJ2-7; 7 bases fit TRBD2. The sequence derives from a man aged 18-30 years who received the YFV17D yellow fever vaccine. Written as DNA, the CDR3 is TGTGCCAGCGGGTCGGGGGGCGAGCAGTACGTC. This sequence encodes CASGSGGEQYV.